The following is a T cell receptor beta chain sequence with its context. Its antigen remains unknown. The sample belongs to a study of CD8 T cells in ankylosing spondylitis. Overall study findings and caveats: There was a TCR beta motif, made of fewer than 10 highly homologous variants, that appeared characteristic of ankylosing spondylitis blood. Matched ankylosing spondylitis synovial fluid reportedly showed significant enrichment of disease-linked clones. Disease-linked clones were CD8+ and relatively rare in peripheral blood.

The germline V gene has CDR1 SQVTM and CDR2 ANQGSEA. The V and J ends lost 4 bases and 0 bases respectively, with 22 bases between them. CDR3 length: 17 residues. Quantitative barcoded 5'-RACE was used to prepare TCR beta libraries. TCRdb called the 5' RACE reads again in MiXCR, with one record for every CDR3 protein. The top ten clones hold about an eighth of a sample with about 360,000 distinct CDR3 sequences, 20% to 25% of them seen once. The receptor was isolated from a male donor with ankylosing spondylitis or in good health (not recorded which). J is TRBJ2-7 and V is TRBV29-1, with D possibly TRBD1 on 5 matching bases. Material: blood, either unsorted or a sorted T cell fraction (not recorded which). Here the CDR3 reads CSVVWGTATENSYEQYF. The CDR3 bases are TGCAGCGTTGTTTGGGGCACAGCGACAGAAAACTCCTACGAGCAGTACTTC.